This entry concerns a single TCR beta chain. The assay was immunoSEQ multiplex PCR, and TCRdb's table has in-frame clones only and misses some. This sample has about 220,000 clones, with 80% to 85% found just once. The data originate from a study of blood T cell repertoires in COVID-19. CDR1 is SGHNT and CDR2 is YYREEE in the germline V gene (reference sequence). This CDR3 is built from 16 residues. The ends lost 0 bases at V and 3 bases at J; junction bases unmatched: 5. This chain links TRBV5-4 with TRBJ2-1, with 8 bases identical to TRBD2. This receptor was identified in a woman aged 30 to 39 who had recovered from COVID-19. Sequenced sample: peripheral blood. The CDR3 coding sequence is TGTGCCAGCAGCTTGGTCGGCGCGGGAGGCTACAATGAGCAGTTCTTC. Translation gives CASSLVGAGGYNEQFF.